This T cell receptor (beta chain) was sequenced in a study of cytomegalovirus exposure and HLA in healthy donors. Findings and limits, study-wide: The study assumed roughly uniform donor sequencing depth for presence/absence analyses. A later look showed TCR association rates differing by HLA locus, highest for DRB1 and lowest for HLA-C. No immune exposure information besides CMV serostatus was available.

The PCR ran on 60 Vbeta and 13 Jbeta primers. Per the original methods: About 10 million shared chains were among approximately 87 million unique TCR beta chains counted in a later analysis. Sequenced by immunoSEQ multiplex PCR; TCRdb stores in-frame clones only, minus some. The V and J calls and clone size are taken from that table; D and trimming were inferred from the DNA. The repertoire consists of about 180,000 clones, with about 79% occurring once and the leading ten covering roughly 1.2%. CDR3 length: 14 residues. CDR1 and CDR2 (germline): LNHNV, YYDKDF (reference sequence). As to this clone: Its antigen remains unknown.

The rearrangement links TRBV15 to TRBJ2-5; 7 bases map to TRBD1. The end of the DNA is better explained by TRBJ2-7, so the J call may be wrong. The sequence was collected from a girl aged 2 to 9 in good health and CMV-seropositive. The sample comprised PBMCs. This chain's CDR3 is CATSETGSSYEQYF. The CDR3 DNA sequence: TGTGCCACCAGTGAGACAGGGAGCTCCTACGAGCAGTACTTC.